Sequencing of this T cell receptor (beta chain) was carried out in a study of Ad26.COV2.S vaccination and SARS-CoV-2 variants. Background on the study: Doses of Ad26.COV2.S were injected into muscle once or twice, 56 days apart.

Whole-study findings and limits: After vaccination, substantial breadth of spike-specific CD8+ and CD4+ responses was reported. An underestimation of total T cell responses may have resulted from the TCR breadth and depth analyses. The placebo group had lower spike-specific TCR breadth than the vaccine recipients did.

Libraries were prepared by immunoSEQ multiplex PCR; TCRdb keeps only in-frame clonotypes and omits some of them. The sample holds a few hundred thousand clones, 85% to 90% seen once. Treatment of the sample: around 19 received Ad26.COV2.S at low or high dose, single or two shots; about five received placebo; per-sample allocation not given. All samples were drawn on day 63, counting from the first vaccine or placebo injection. Looked up from germline, CDR1 is SEHNR and CDR2 is FQNEAQ (reference sequence). This CDR3 has 11 residues. Trimming took off 6 bases at V and 7 bases at J, with 4 bases between the two ends. For this clone: What it binds is not known.

This sequence originates from a person between 18 and 60 years old who received the Ad26.COV2.S COVID-19 vaccine or a placebo. The specimen was peripheral blood, collected in a trial of Ad26.COV2.S vaccine versus placebo. This chain uses TRBV7-9 with TRBJ1-6; D uncertain. The CDR3 here is CASSFNSPLHF. The DNA for the CDR3 is TGTGCCAGCAGTTTCAATTCACCCCTCCACTTT.